This TCR beta chain appears in the sequencing data of a study of blood T cell repertoires in COVID-19. In the study overall: Spain, Italy and the United States supplied samples that represented acute and convalescent COVID-19.

The germline V gene has CDR1 SQVTM and CDR2 ANQGSEA. The CDR3 runs to 14 residues. V gave up 1 base and J gave up 7 bases; unmatched junction bases: 5. The method was immunoSEQ multiplex PCR; TCRdb's version includes in-frame clones alone and lacks a portion of them. This sample has approximately 260,000 clones, with around 90% found just once. The age range of participants was about 18 to 95 years, with residence in approximately 25 US areas. Membership in each cohort depended on participant-reported clinical history. This clone appeared a few times. This clonotype was obtained from a young woman with acute COVID-19. The rearrangement links TRBV29-1 to TRBJ1-2, with 11 bases lining up with TRBD1. Sequencing was carried out using PBMCs or T cells enriched from blood (not recorded which). CDR3 bases: TGCAGCGTTGAAGGGGGACAGGGGGACTCTGGCTACACCTTC. It specifies CSVEGGQGDSGYTF.